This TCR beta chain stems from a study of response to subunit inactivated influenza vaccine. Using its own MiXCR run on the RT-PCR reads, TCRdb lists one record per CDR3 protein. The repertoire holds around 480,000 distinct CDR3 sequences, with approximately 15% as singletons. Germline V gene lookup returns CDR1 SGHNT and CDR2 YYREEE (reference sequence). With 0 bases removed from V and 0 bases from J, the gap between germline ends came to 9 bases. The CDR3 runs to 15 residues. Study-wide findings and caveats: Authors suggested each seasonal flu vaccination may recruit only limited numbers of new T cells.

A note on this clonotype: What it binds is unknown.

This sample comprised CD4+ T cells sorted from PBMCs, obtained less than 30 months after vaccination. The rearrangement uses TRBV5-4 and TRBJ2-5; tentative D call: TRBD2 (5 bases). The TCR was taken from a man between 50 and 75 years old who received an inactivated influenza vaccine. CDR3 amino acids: CASSLGSTNQETQYF. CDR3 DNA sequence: TGTGCCAGCAGCTTGGGTTCGACTAACCAAGAGACCCAGTACTTC.